The 5 T cell receptor beta chains listed next were all sequenced from one sample in a study of T cell responses to AZD1222 COVID-19 vaccine. Assay used: immunoSEQ multiplex PCR; TCRdb lists only in-frame clones, some missing. The repertoire consists of around 130,000 clones, with 80% to 95% occurring once and the leading ten covering 4% to 5%. Specimen: peripheral blood, collected 28 days after the second dose of the MenACWY control vaccine. The source of these receptors is an adult who received the MenACWY meningococcal vaccine as a control.

This chain joins TRBV5-1 and TRBJ1-5; D possibly corresponds to TRBD1 (6 bases). CDR1 SGHRS and CDR2 YFSETQ come from the germline V gene. Trimming took 4 bases from V and 5 from J, leaving 13 bases between them. The CDR3 consists of 14 residues. CDR3 in DNA: TGCGCCAGCAGCCCCTCAACAGGGCATCAGCCCCAGCATTTT. Translation gives CASSPSTGHQPQHF.

This clone was counted between two and nine times. The rearrangement uses TRBV12-3 or TRBV12-4 and TRBJ2-3, with D unresolved. This CDR3 has 12 amino acids. V was cut by 8 bases and J by 4 bases, with 10 bases left in between. CDR3 sequence: CASAPGPDTQYF. The CDR3 region has the DNA TGTGCCAGCGCTCCCGGGCCAGATACGCAGTATTTT.

The V and J genes are TRBV18 and TRBJ1-1; TRBD1 might be the D (5 bases). CDR3 size: 15 residues. V was shortened by 2 bases and J by 0 bases, with 10 bases between the two germline ends. Germline loops: CDR1 KGHSH, CDR2 LQKENI. CDR3: CASSPWQGMNTEAFF. The CDR3 DNA reads TGTGCCAGCTCACCATGGCAGGGAATGAACACTGAAGCTTTCTTT.

The genes are TRBV7-8 and TRBJ1-1, with 7 bases aligning to TRBD1. Germline CDR1 is SGHVS and CDR2 is FQNEAQ. V shed 0 bases, J shed 0 bases, and the junction held 4 bases outside the gene matches. CDR3 length: 16 amino acids. CDR3 bases: TGTGCCAGCAGCTTAGCAGGGGGCAATATGAACACTGAAGCTTTCTTT. As protein: CASSLAGGNMNTEAFF.

The chain joins TRBV27 to TRBJ1-2; D uncertain. The ends were cut back, 2 bases at V and 5 bases at J, with 6 bases in the middle. CDR3 size: 12 residues. CDR1 is MNHEY and CDR2 is SMNVEV in the germline V gene (reference sequence). The CDR3 here is CASSLDGYGYTF. Written as DNA, the CDR3 is TGTGCCAGCAGTTTAGATGGGTATGGCTACACCTTC.